A single sample gave rise to the 20 T cell receptor beta chains below, sequenced in a study of blood T cell repertoires in COVID-19. Here immunoSEQ multiplex PCR was the method, and the copy in TCRdb shows in-frame clones only, minus some. Of under 70,000 clones listed, 90% are singletons. The material sequenced was peripheral blood. Receptors were obtained from a human donor with active COVID-19. The donor label of this sample is uncertain.

This clone occurred once. The genes are TRBV19 and TRBJ2-7; TRBD1 is a possible D gene (6 bases). Germline-derived CDR1 and CDR2 are LNHDA and SQIVND (reference sequence). The CDR3 is 15 amino acids. V lost 5 bases, J lost 2 bases, and 16 bases lay in between. The CDR3: CASSFLGAGTYEQYF. CDR3 sequence (DNA): TGTGCCAGTAGTTTCCTGGGGGCAGGGACCTACGAGCAGTACTTC.

This chain links TRBV2 with TRBJ1-5, with TRBD1 as a possible D gene (6 bases). From germline, CDR1 is SNHLY and CDR2 FYNNEI. Between the trimmed V and J ends, which lost 2 bases and 2 bases, there was a span of 13 bases. The CDR3 has 16 amino acids. CDR3: CASSELGGRGNQPQHF. DNA for the CDR3: TGTGCCAGCAGTGAATTGGGGGGGCGCGGCAATCAGCCCCAGCATTTT.

This clone appeared a single time. The chain joins TRBV29-1 to TRBJ2-3; D might be TRBD2 (5 bases). Germline V gene data show CDR1 as SQVTM and CDR2 as ANQGSEA. V was shortened by 3 bases and J by 2 bases, with 6 bases between the two germline ends. The CDR3 has 12 amino acids. As DNA, the CDR3 is TGCAGCGTTGAGGAGGACACAGATACGCAGTATTTT. Its protein product is CSVEEDTDTQYF.

The chain has TRBV6-5 and TRBJ2-2, with 7 nucleotides matching TRBD2. Germline V gene data show CDR1 as MNHEY and CDR2 as SVGAGI. V was pared by 6 bases and J by 1 base, with 5 bases of the junction left unmatched. The CDR3 covers 15 residues. CDR3 protein: CASRVERGNTGELFF. For the CDR3, the DNA is TGTGCCAGCAGAGTGGAGCGGGGGAACACCGGGGAGCTGTTTTTT.

This clone has a single count. This chain uses TRBV6-5 with TRBJ2-1, with 9 nucleotides matching TRBD1. The J segment lost 5 bases and the V segment lost 7 bases, leaving 6 bases of the junction unmatched. The CDR3 length is 14 residues. Germline loops: CDR1 MNHEY, CDR2 SVGAGI. CDR3 loop: CASKGTGRDNEQFF. The CDR3 DNA sequence: TGTGCCAGCAAGGGGACAGGGCGCGACAATGAGCAGTTCTTC.

The rearrangement uses TRBV12-5 and TRBJ1-4; 7 bases fit TRBD1. CDR1 is LGHNT and CDR2 is FRNRAP in the germline V gene. The V gene end was trimmed by 5 bases and the J gene end by 4 bases; junction bases not matched to a gene: 4. The CDR3 totals 14 residues. CDR3 amino acids: CASGIGQVNEKLFF. CDR3 nucleotide sequence: TGTGCTAGTGGTATCGGACAGGTTAATGAAAAACTGTTTTTT.

V usage is TRBV5-1 and J usage is TRBJ1-1; a weak D match, TRBD1 (6 bases). This CDR3 region has 14 residues. Trimming cost V 3 bases and J 5 bases, with 14 bases left between them. Germline V gene sequence: CDR1 SGHRS, CDR2 YFSETQ. CDR3 loop: CASSWAGADTEAFF. The CDR3 bases are TGCGCCAGCAGCTGGGCAGGGGCGGATACTGAAGCTTTCTTT.

V usage is TRBV5-1 and J usage is TRBJ1-2, with D tentatively TRBD1 (6 bases). The CDR3 spans 13 residues. Trimming cost V 4 bases and J 3 bases, with 10 bases left between them. The V gene's germline CDR1 is SGHRS and CDR2 YFSETQ. CDR3 region: CASSLRQDYGYTF. CDR3 in DNA: TGCGCCAGCAGCCTAAGACAGGACTATGGCTACACCTTC. The whole variable domain, filled in from reference TRBV5-1 and TRBJ1-2, reads KAGVTQTPRYLIKTRGQQVTLSCSPISGHRSVSWYQQTPGQGLQFLFEYFSETQRNKGNFPGRFSGRQFSNSRSEMNVSTLELGDSALYLCASSLRQDYGYTFGSGTRLTVV.

J is TRBJ1-2 and V is TRBV6-5, with D hard to call. The V end lost 6 bases, the J end lost 5 bases, and 13 bases lay between the germline ends. Germline assignment: CDR1 MNHEY and CDR2 SVGAGI. The CDR3 contains 13 residues. The CDR3 DNA is TGTGCCAGCAGGCCGGCGGCAGCGTATGGCTACACCTTC. Translated, it gives CASRPAAAYGYTF.

CDR3 sequence reads: CASSDYSGGHGDTQYF. The CDR3, as DNA: TGCGCCAGCAGTGATTATAGCGGGGGTCATGGGGATACGCAGTATTTT. J is TRBJ2-3 and V is TRBV10-2, with 9 positions matching TRBD2. Germline loops: CDR1 WSHSY, CDR2 SAAADI. The CDR3 has 16 amino acids. Germline trimming cut 3 bases from V and 6 bases from J; bases unmatched to any gene: 10.

CDR3 amino acids: CAIGGRGVQETQYF. The CDR3 nucleotides are TGTGCCATCGGGGGCAGGGGGGTCCAAGAGACCCAGTACTTC. This rearrangement joins TRBV2 to TRBJ2-5; D is possibly TRBD1 (7 bases). Germline values: CDR1 SNHLY, CDR2 FYNNEI. The CDR3 contains 14 residues. Between the trimmed V and J ends, which lost 10 bases and 1 base, there was a span of 16 bases.

This chain uses TRBV5-1 with TRBJ1-4; TRBD1 aligns across 8 bases. Trimming cost V 2 bases and J 7 bases; bases outside gene matches: 4. The germline V gene has CDR1 SGHRS and CDR2 YFSETQ. The CDR3 spans 14 residues. The CDR3 spells CASSFGQGGEKLFF. The DNA of the CDR3 is TGCGCCAGCAGCTTCGGACAGGGCGGTGAAAAACTGTTTTTT. Complete variable domain (other parts from reference TRBV5-1 and TRBJ1-4): KAGVTQTPRYLIKTRGQQVTLSCSPISGHRSVSWYQQTPGQGLQFLFEYFSETQRNKGNFPGRFSGRQFSNSRSEMNVSTLELGDSALYLCASSFGQGGEKLFFGSGTQLSVL.

This chain joins TRBV2 and TRBJ2-6; D is unclear. The germline V gene encodes CDR1 SNHLY and CDR2 FYNNEI. Trimming took off 3 bases at V and 1 base at J, with 4 bases between the two ends. The CDR3 totals 14 residues. CDR3: CASSESSGANVLTF. The CDR3 bases are TGTGCCAGCAGTGAGAGTTCTGGGGCCAACGTCCTGACTTTC.

The chain uses TRBV7-9 and TRBJ1-6, with 8 bases aligning to TRBD1. The CDR3 contains 12 residues. Germline-derived CDR1 and CDR2 are SEHNR and FQNEAQ (reference sequence). With 5 bases clipped from V and 16 bases from J, the junction kept 7 bases outside the gene matches. The CDR3 DNA sequence: TGTGCCAGCAGCCCCCCAGGGGGCCATCTCCACTTT. As protein: CASSPPGGHLHF.

The chain's CDR3 is CAWTEQGVRSSPLHF. The CDR3 DNA reads TGTGCCTGGACCGAACAGGGGGTGAGAAGTTCACCCCTCCACTTT. This rearrangement joins TRBV30 to TRBJ1-6; 8 positions match TRBD1. Germline V lookup: CDR1 GTSNPN, CDR2 SVGIG (reference sequence). Trimming cost V 4 bases and J 9 bases; bases outside gene matches: 11. The CDR3 contains 15 residues.

This rearrangement joins TRBV27 to TRBJ1-6, with a tentative D call TRBD1 (5 bases). The V gene's germline CDR1 is MNHEY and CDR2 SMNVEV (reference sequence). This CDR3 spans 16 amino acids. Trimming removed 1 base at V and 6 bases at J, with 13 bases between. The CDR3 DNA sequence: TGTGCCAGCAGTTTATACTCTCACCAGGGTAATTCACCCCTCCACTTT. It specifies CASSLYSHQGNSPLHF.

This sequence joins TRBV2 and TRBJ2-1, with D maybe TRBD1 (6 bases). Germline V gives CDR1 SNHLY, CDR2 FYNNEI. Trimming removed 8 bases at V and 3 bases at J, with 17 bases between. CDR3 length equals 15 residues. The DNA for the CDR3 is TGTGCCAGCGTAGGGGGTTTCCCTCTCTACAATGAGCAGTTCTTC. Its protein is CASVGGFPLYNEQFF. The full variable domain, its missing parts supplied by reference TRBV2 and TRBJ2-1, is EPEVTQTPSHQVTQMGQEVILRCVPISNHLYFYWYRQILGQKVEFLVSFYNNEISEKSEIFDDQFSVERPDGSNFTLKIRSTKLEDSAMYFCASVGGFPLYNEQFFGPGTRLTVL.

The chain employs TRBV5-1 and TRBJ2-5; 10 bases map to TRBD2. This CDR3 has 16 residues. V was pared by 0 bases and J by 1 base, with 3 bases of the junction left unmatched. CDR1 is SGHRS and CDR2 is YFSETQ in the germline V gene. The CDR3 loop reads CASSLGGLAAQETQYF. CDR3 DNA sequence: TGCGCCAGCAGCTTGGGTGGACTAGCGGCCCAAGAGACCCAGTACTTC.

The V call is TRBV28, the J call TRBJ1-3; D remains unclear. Trimming removed 3 bases at V and 4 bases at J, with 10 bases between. The length of the CDR3 is 14 residues. Per germline, CDR1 MDHEN and CDR2 SYDVKM. The CDR3 sequence is CASSFSGIGNTIYF. CDR3 DNA: TGTGCCAGCAGTTTCTCCGGGATCGGAAACACCATATATTTT.

This clone was recorded once. J is TRBJ2-2 and V is TRBV19, with D possibly matching TRBD1 (5 bases). V lost 4 bases and J 7 bases, leaving 10 bases between the germline ends. The CDR3 spans 13 residues. Germline CDR1 and CDR2: LNHDA and SQIVND (reference sequence). The CDR3 sequence is CASSTSGHGELFF. The CDR3 DNA follows: TGTGCCAGTAGTACTTCAGGGCACGGGGAGCTGTTTTTT.